This T cell receptor (beta chain) was observed in a study of blood T cell repertoires in COVID-19. Under the authors' procedure: Reference gene primer amplification yielded estimated nucleated cell counts. Sequencing used immunoSEQ multiplex PCR; TCRdb keeps in-frame clones, though not all of them. The D gene and trimming were derived from the DNA, and the V and J assignments and clone size from that table. The data contain approximately 270,000 clones, 88% of them singletons. Looked up from germline, CDR1 is SNHLY and CDR2 is FYNNEI. V gave up 1 base and J gave up 7 bases, with 16 bases separating them. The CDR3 is 15 residues long.

This clonotype was sampled from a man at least 80 years old with acute or convalescent COVID-19. The source material was peripheral blood. J is TRBJ1-1 and V is TRBV2; D not certain. The CDR3 here is CASSEVRAARLEAFF. The CDR3 DNA reads TGTGCCAGCAGTGAAGTGAGGGCAGCTAGACTTGAAGCTTTCTTT.